The 25 T cell receptor beta chains reported below all come from one sample, sequenced in a study of T cells expressing NK-cell markers. TCRdb reprocessed the 5' RACE reads and keeps a single row for each CDR3 protein, giving no DNA. The table lists under 500,000 distinct CDR3 sequences, with roughly 8% in the top ten. Material for sequencing was blood T cells: a sorted CD56 or NKG2C T cell subset, CD4+ or CD8+ T cells, or bulk PBMC T cells (not recorded which). The receptors were sampled from a woman between 18 and 69 years old in good health.

The chain combines TRBV6-1 with TRBJ2-1; as DNA is missing, the TRBD2 call by TCRdb cannot be tested. This CDR3 spans 11 amino acids. The germline V gene encodes CDR1 MNHNS and CDR2 SASEGT. CDR3 sequence: CASDGGYGQFF.

The chain carries TRBV18 and TRBJ1-4; TCRdb's assignment of TRBD1 cannot be checked, as there is no DNA. The CDR3 sequence is 16 residues long. Per germline, CDR1 KGHSH and CDR2 LQKENI. The CDR3 reads CASSPDRGATNEKLFF.

The rearrangement uses TRBV28 and TRBJ2-6; there is no DNA to check the TCRdb D call of TRBD1. The CDR3 has 16 residues. The germline V gene has CDR1 MDHEN and CDR2 SYDVKM. CDR3 loop: CASRTGRPSGANVLTF.

The chain links TRBV11-1 to TRBJ1-1; TCRdb calls TRBD1, which cannot be checked without DNA. CDR3 length: 18 amino acids. The germline gives CDR1 SGHAT, CDR2 FQDESV (reference sequence). The CDR3 loop reads CASSLGTVKRGVNTEAFF. Complete variable domain (other parts from reference TRBV11-1 and TRBJ1-1): EAEVAQSPRYKITEKSQAVAFWCDPISGHATLYWYRQILGQGPELLVQFQDESVVDDSQLPKDRFSAERLKGVDSTLKIQPAELGDSAMYLCASSLGTVKRGVNTEAFFGQGTRLTVV.

The chain couples TRBV6-2 or TRBV6-3 to TRBJ2-3; with no DNA, the TCRdb D assignment of TRBD1 cannot be verified. CDR3 size: 14 residues. Per the germline V gene, CDR1 is MNHEY and CDR2 is SVGEGT. CDR3 sequence: CAPERGRGTDTQYF.

The rearrangement joins TRBV14 to TRBJ2-7; TCRdb's D call, TRBD1, is unchecked because there is no DNA. CDR1 is SGHDN and CDR2 is FVKESK in the germline V gene. CDR3 length: 15 amino acids. CDR3 sequence: CASSQDGGQGYEQYF.

V is TRBV24-1 and J is TRBJ2-2. Per germline, CDR1 KGHDR and CDR2 SFDVKD. The CDR3 extends over 13 amino acids. CDR3: CATSEEYTGELFF.

The rearrangement joins TRBV7-2 to TRBJ2-1; no DNA is available, so the TRBD2 call from TCRdb remains unchecked. The CDR3 is 16 amino acids. Germline V lookup: CDR1 SGHTA, CDR2 FQGNSA. CDR3 amino acids: CASSLYDGRAGNEQFF.

This rearrangement joins TRBV20-1 to TRBJ1-3. The CDR3 has 14 residues. Germline lookup yields CDR1 DFQATT and CDR2 SNEGSKA (reference sequence). The CDR3 is CSAEGRATGNTIYF.

J is TRBJ2-1 and V is TRBV4-1; TCRdb's D call of TRBD2 is untestable without DNA. Germline V gene data show CDR1 as MGHRA and CDR2 as YSYEKL. This CDR3 comprises 15 residues. The chain's CDR3 is CASSFVLRDGHEQFF.

J is TRBJ1-1 and V is TRBV10-3. The CDR3 sequence is 14 residues long. The V gene's germline CDR1 is ENHRY and CDR2 SYGVKD. The CDR3 loop is CAISESELYTEAFF.

This rearrangement joins TRBV7-2 to TRBJ2-1; TCRdb's D gene call, TRBD2, goes unchecked for lack of DNA. Germline assignment: CDR1 SGHTA and CDR2 FQGNSA. CDR3 length: 13 residues. The CDR3 spells CASSSLGAGEQFF.

The chain carries TRBV6-5 and TRBJ2-7; TCRdb returns TRBD2, unconfirmable since there is no DNA. The germline CDR1 and CDR2 sequences are MNHEY and SVGAGI. There are 14 residues in the CDR3. Here the CDR3 reads CASSSAGGSYEQYF.

This chain links TRBV3-1 with TRBJ1-2; TCRdb proposes TRBD1, but this gene call is untestable without DNA. This CDR3 is built from 17 residues. Germline CDR1 and CDR2: LGHDT and YNNKEL (reference sequence). This chain's CDR3 is CASSQEPPGISDYGYTF.

The chain carries TRBV7-2 and TRBJ2-3; TCRdb's assignment of TRBD2 cannot be checked, as there is no DNA. The CDR3 sequence is 15 residues long. Germline CDR1 reads SGHTA; CDR2 reads FQGNSA. The CDR3 spells CASSFSGRAADTQYF.

V usage is TRBV7-9 and J usage is TRBJ1-3; TCRdb's D call of TRBD1 is untestable without DNA. The CDR3 runs to 15 residues. Germline CDR1 reads SEHNR; CDR2 reads FQNEAQ (reference sequence). The CDR3 loop is CASSQRQGGGNTIYF.

The rearrangement joins TRBV15 to TRBJ1-5. CDR3 length: 15 residues. In germline, CDR1 is LNHNV, CDR2 YYDKDF (reference sequence). The CDR3 region is CATSSWSGSNQPQHF.

The V and J genes are TRBV15 and TRBJ2-1. CDR1 and CDR2 (germline): LNHNV, YYDKDF (reference sequence). There are 13 residues in the CDR3. CDR3 in amino acids: CATAGALYNEQFF.

The rearrangement links TRBV29-1 to TRBJ1-2; the TCRdb D gene call, TRBD1, has no DNA to confirm it. There are 11 residues in the CDR3. From germline, CDR1 is SQVTM and CDR2 ANQGSEA. CDR3 loop: CSAAGTDGYTF.

V and J are TRBV6-1 and TRBJ2-1; TCRdb selects TRBD2, and the lack of DNA leaves this call unchecked. The germline V gene has CDR1 MNHNS and CDR2 SASEGT. The CDR3 length is 14 residues. CDR3 sequence: CASSRTRRDPEQFF.

V usage is TRBV19 and J usage is TRBJ2-7. Per germline, CDR1 LNHDA and CDR2 SQIVND (reference sequence). The CDR3 extends over 14 amino acids. The CDR3 is CASSKDGYSYEQYF.

This chain's CDR3 is CASSYSISAGGNTIYF. The chain recombines TRBV6-5 with TRBJ1-3. Looked up from germline, CDR1 is MNHEY and CDR2 is SVGAGI. This CDR3 is built from 16 residues.

The chain recombines TRBV5-1 with TRBJ1-4. CDR3 length equals 14 residues. The germline V gene encodes CDR1 SGHRS and CDR2 YFSETQ. CDR3 sequence: CASSLVSMNEKLFF.

This chain joins TRBV7-9 and TRBJ1-5; TCRdb picks TRBD1, but there is no DNA to check that call. This CDR3 is built from 15 residues. CDR1 and CDR2 from the germline V gene are SEHNR and FQNEAQ (reference sequence). CDR3 loop: CASSLTGGTNQPQHF.

V and J are TRBV4-3 and TRBJ1-2. CDR1 is LGHNA, CDR2 YSLEER, per germline. The CDR3 sequence is 13 residues long. The CDR3 is CASSQAGFYGYTF.